A selection of T cell receptor beta chains follows, all from one sample in a study of T cells after posttransplantation cyclophosphamide. Only in-frame clones appear in the TCRdb table, and some are missing; sequencing was by immunoSEQ multiplex PCR. There are some 7,500 clones in the sample, none observed a single time. This specimen was PBMCs, taken after allogeneic stem cell transplant with posttransplant cyclophosphamide. The source of these receptors is a male patient under 35 who received an allogeneic stem cell transplant from an unrelated donor, was CMV-positive, and had acute and chronic GVHD. Some T cells may be the graft donor's. Each CDR3 is given with its conserved first and last residue. A D gene is named only where the DNA matches it firmly. Not every row has a clone size; where given, it reads once, few, many or a size class.

j_call d_call v_call clone_size cdr3_aa cdr3_nt
TRBJ2-3 . TRBV18 . CASSPPSAPTKGGLTDTQYF TGTGCCAGCTCACCCCCCTCGGCCCCTACAAAGGGAGGTTTAACAGATACGCAGTATTTT
TRBJ1-5 . TRBV5-4 many CASSLYPDSNQPQHF TGTGCCAGCAGCTTGTATCCAGATAGCAATCAGCCCCAGCATTTT
TRBJ2-1 . TRBV27 . CASSLPDSPQFF TGTGCCAGCAGTTTACCCGACAGCCCACAGTTCTTC
TRBJ2-3 TRBD2 TRBV30 many CAWSVGLAGTQYF TGTGCCTGGAGTGTGGGGCTAGCGGGTACGCAGTATTTT
TRBJ1-1 . TRBV18 many CASGEGTEAFF TGTGCCAGCGGAGAGGGAACTGAAGCTTTCTTT
TRBJ2-1 . TRBV7-2 many CASSLSGLNNEQFF TGTGCCAGCAGCTTGTCGGGACTCAACAATGAGCAGTTCTTC
TRBJ1-1 . TRBV7-2 many CASSPRGRVNTEAFF TGTGCCAGCAGCCCGCGGGGCAGGGTAAACACTGAAGCTTTCTTT
TRBJ1-1 TRBD1 TRBV11-2 many CASSLGPPGGTEAFF TGTGCCAGCAGCTTAGGACCCCCAGGGGGGACTGAAGCTTTCTTT
TRBJ1-5 TRBD1 TRBV19 many CASSVTGARNQPQHF TGTGCCAGTAGTGTTACAGGGGCCCGCAATCAGCCCCAGCATTTT
TRBJ1-5 TRBD1 TRBV7-6 many CASSQGTVNSNQPQHF TGTGCCAGCAGCCAAGGGACAGTTAATAGCAATCAGCCCCAGCATTTT
TRBJ1-2 TRBD1 TRBV19 many CASSPRTGPLQSGYTF TGTGCCAGTAGTCCCCGGACAGGGCCCTTACAAAGCGGCTACACCTTC
TRBJ2-6 . TRBV27 many CASSFFPGKGANVLTF TGTGCCAGCAGTTTTTTTCCGGGGAAAGGGGCCAACGTCCTGACTTTC
TRBJ1-1 . TRBV6-5 many CASSSLVGGLGEAFF TGTGCCAGCAGTTCTCTGGTCGGAGGGCTGGGTGAAGCTTTCTTT
TRBJ2-5 TRBD2 TRBV18 many CASSPKTSGLQETQYF TGTGCCAGCTCACCAAAAACTAGCGGGCTTCAAGAGACCCAGTACTTC
TRBJ1-5 . TRBV19 medium-sized CASTGSTADQPQHF TGTGCCAGTACGGGTTCGACAGCTGATCAGCCCCAGCATTTT
TRBJ2-3 TRBD2 TRBV5-1 many CASSLTSGLYF TGCGCCAGCAGCCTGACTAGCGGGTTGTATTTT
TRBJ1-5 TRBD1 TRBV15 many CATSREQGAFNQPQHF TGTGCCACCAGCAGAGAACAGGGGGCTTTCAATCAGCCCCAGCATTTT
TRBJ2-1 . TRBV10-1 many CASSKSGDREQFF TGCGCCAGCAGTAAGTCAGGGGATCGGGAGCAGTTCTTC
TRBJ2-3 . TRBV7-9 many CASSLAISGSTDTQYF TGTGCCAGCAGCTTAGCAATTTCGGGGAGCACAGATACGCAGTATTTT
TRBJ1-5 . TRBV19 many CAATGNGNQPQHF TGTGCCGCTACCGGGAACGGCAATCAGCCCCAGCATTTT
TRBJ2-3 TRBD1 TRBV7-9 many CASSLGRGRSTDTQYF TGTGCCAGCAGCTTAGGCAGGGGGCGAAGCACAGATACGCAGTATTTT
TRBJ2-5 . TRBV28 . CASSFPGGEETQYF TGTGCCAGCAGTTTCCCCGGCGGGGAGGAGACCCAGTACTTC
TRBJ1-4 TRBD1 TRBV5-4 many CASSLGQGRLGEKLFF TGTGCCAGCAGCTTGGGACAGGGACGACTGGGTGAAAAACTGTTTTTT
TRBJ2-7 TRBD1 TRBV7-9 many CASSGQGTYEQYF TGTGCCAGCTCGGGACAGGGAACCTACGAGCAGTACTTC
TRBJ1-3 TRBD1 TRBV5-4 many CASSFGGQGGRANTIYF TGTGCCAGCAGCTTCGGGGGACAGGGAGGACGAGCAAACACCATATATTTT
TRBJ1-2 TRBD1 TRBV19 many CASSLGQLFYGYTF TGTGCCAGTAGCCTGGGACAGCTATTCTATGGCTACACCTTC
TRBJ1-5 . TRBV28 many CASTFGGLGRLSNQPQHF TGTGCCAGCACTTTCGGGGGGCTGGGACGTTTGAGCAATCAGCCCCAGCATTTT
TRBJ2-2 . TRBV28 many CASSPSASRELFF TGTGCCAGCAGCCCTAGCGCATCCAGGGAGCTGTTTTTT
TRBJ2-2 . TRBV10-1 many CASSNSYTGELFF TGCGCCAGCAGCAACAGCTACACCGGGGAGCTGTTTTTT
TRBJ1-1 . TRBV6-5 many CASSQGESAFF TGTGCCAGCAGCCAGGGCGAGAGTGCTTTCTTT
TRBJ1-2 . TRBV28 many CASSFRGPYGYTF TGTGCCAGCAGTTTCAGGGGACCTTATGGCTACACCTTC
TRBJ2-5 . TRBV29-1 many CSATSGVETQYF TGCAGCGCCACGTCGGGTGTGGAGACCCAGTACTTC
TRBJ2-3 TRBD2 TRBV10-2 many CASSALLAGNRDTQYF TGCGCCAGCAGTGCCCTCCTAGCGGGAAATCGGGATACGCAGTATTTT
TRBJ2-7 TRBD2 TRBV4-3 many CASSQEAGGNYEQYF TGCGCCAGCAGCCAAGAAGCGGGGGGGAACTACGAGCAGTACTTC
TRBJ2-7 TRBD2 TRBV18 many CASFRDYSYEQYF TGTGCCAGCTTCCGGGACTACTCCTACGAGCAGTACTTC
TRBJ2-7 . TRBV18 many CASSPSEGGTSSYEQYF TGTGCCAGCTCACCATCGGAAGGAGGGACCAGCTCCTACGAGCAGTACTTC
TRBJ2-1 TRBD2 TRBV11-2 many CASSSSGGAGYNEQFF TGTGCCAGCAGCTCTAGCGGGGGGGCAGGGTACAATGAGCAGTTCTTC
TRBJ1-2 . TRBV28 many CASSPPASTGVGYTF TGTGCCAGCAGTCCACCAGCCTCGACGGGGGTTGGCTACACCTTC
TRBJ2-1 . TRBV19 many CASSIVYRGGNNEQFF TGTGCCAGTAGTATAGTTTACAGGGGGGGGAACAATGAGCAGTTCTTC
TRBJ1-1 . TRBV27 many CASSLMTPGKSTEAFF TGTGCCAGCAGTTTAATGACCCCGGGGAAGAGCACTGAAGCTTTCTTT
TRBJ2-3 TRBD2 TRBV11-3 many CASSLGLAGGTQYF TGTGCCAGCAGCTTAGGCCTAGCGGGGGGTACGCAGTATTTT
TRBJ1-1 TRBD1 TRBV7-9 many CASSPGTGGTEAFF TGTGCCAGCAGCCCCGGGACAGGGGGAACTGAAGCTTTCTTT
TRBJ1-5 . TRBV30 many CAWSVGGDQPQHF TGTGCCTGGAGTGTAGGGGGGGATCAGCCCCAGCATTTT
TRBJ2-7 . TRBV7-8 many CASSIGRAGSSYEQYF TGTGCCAGCAGCATCGGGCGGGCAGGCAGCTCCTACGAGCAGTACTTC
TRBJ2-7 TRBD1 TRBV2 many CASSFASGQGFYEQYF TGTGCCAGCAGTTTCGCGTCAGGACAGGGTTTCTACGAGCAGTACTTC
TRBJ2-3 TRBD1 TRBV7-2 . CASSLVLTGGKDTQYF TGTGCCAGCAGCTTAGTCCTGACAGGGGGGAAAGATACGCAGTATTTT
TRBJ1-2 TRBD1 TRBV28 many CASKRTGRLSYGYTF TGTGCCAGCAAACGGACAGGGAGGCTGTCCTATGGCTACACCTTC
TRBJ1-6 . TRBV28 many CASSFQDSPLHF TGTGCCAGCAGTTTCCAGGATTCACCCCTCCACTTT
TRBJ2-5 . TRBV7-2 many CASSLGLPSQETQYF TGTGCCAGCAGCTTGGGACTTCCCTCCCAAGAGACCCAGTACTTC
TRBJ2-6 . TRBV18 few CASSPPYSSPGANVLTF TGTGCCAGCTCACCACCGTACAGCTCACCTGGGGCCAACGTCCTGACTTTC
TRBJ2-6 . TRBV18 few CASSLTAGRHVPSGANVLTF TGTGCCAGCTCACTAACGGCGGGACGCCATGTCCCCTCTGGGGCCAACGTCCTGACTTTC
TRBJ2-1 TRBD2 TRBV6-5 medium-sized CASSPMGLAGNEQFF TGTGCCAGCAGCCCGATGGGACTAGCGGGGAATGAGCAGTTCTTC
TRBJ1-2 TRBD1 TRBV28 few CASSLQTGYGYTF TGTGCCAGCAGTTTACAGACAGGGTATGGCTACACCTTC
TRBJ1-1 TRBD1 TRBV6-5 . CASRDRDSGTTEAFF TGTGCCAGCAGAGATCGGGACAGTGGTACCACTGAAGCTTTCTTT